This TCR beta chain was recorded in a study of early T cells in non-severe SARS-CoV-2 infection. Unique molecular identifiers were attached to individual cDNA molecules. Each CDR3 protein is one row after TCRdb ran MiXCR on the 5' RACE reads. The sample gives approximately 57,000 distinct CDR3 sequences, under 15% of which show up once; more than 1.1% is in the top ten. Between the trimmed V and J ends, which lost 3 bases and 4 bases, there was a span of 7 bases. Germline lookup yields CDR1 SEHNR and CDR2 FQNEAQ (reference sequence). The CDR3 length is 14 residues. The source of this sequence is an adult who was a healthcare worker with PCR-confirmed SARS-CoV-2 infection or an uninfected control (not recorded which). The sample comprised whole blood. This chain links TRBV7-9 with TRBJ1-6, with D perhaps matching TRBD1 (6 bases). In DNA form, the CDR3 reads TGTGCCAGCAGCTTCGGACAGTATAATTCACCCCTCCACTTT. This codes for CASSFGQYNSPLHF.